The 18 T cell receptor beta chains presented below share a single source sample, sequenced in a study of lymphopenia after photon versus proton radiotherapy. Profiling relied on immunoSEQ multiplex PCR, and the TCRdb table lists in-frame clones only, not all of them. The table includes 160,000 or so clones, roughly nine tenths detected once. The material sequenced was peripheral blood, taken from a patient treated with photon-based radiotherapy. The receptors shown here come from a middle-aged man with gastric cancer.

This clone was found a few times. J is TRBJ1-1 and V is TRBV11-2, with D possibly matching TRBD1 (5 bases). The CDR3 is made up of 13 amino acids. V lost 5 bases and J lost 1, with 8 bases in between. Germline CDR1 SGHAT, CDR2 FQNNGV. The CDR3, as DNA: TGTGCCAGCAGCGGGCAGGGGAACACTGAAGCTTTCTTT. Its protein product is CASSGQGNTEAFF.

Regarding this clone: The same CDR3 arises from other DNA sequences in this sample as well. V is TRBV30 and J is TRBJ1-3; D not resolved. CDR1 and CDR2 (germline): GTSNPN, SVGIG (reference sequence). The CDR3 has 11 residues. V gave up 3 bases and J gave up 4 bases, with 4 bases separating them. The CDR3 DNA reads TGTGCCTGGAGCTCAGGAAACACCATATATTTT. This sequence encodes CAWSSGNTIYF.

The CDR3 loop is CASSFSTGEAFF. In DNA, the CDR3 is TGTGCCAGTAGTTTCTCTACTGGTGAAGCTTTCTTT. This chain joins TRBV19 and TRBJ1-1; D is unresolved. With 5 bases removed from V and 7 bases from J, the gap between germline ends came to 11 bases. Germline V gene data show CDR1 as LNHDA and CDR2 as SQIVND (reference sequence). This CDR3 spans 12 amino acids.

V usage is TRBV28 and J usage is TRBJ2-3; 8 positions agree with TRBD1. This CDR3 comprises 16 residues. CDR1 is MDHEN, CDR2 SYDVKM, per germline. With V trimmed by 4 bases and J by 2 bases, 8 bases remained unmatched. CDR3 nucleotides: TGTGCCAGCAGTTGGGAGGACAGGGAGCCCACAGATACGCAGTATTTT. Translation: CASSWEDREPTDTQYF.

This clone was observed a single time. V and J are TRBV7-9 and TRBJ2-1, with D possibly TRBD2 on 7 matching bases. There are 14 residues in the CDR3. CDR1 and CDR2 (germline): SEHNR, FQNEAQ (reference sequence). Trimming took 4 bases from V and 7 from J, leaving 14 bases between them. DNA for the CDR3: TGTGCCAGCAGCTCTGGGGGGGCCGAAAATGAGCAGTTCTTC. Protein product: CASSSGGAENEQFF.

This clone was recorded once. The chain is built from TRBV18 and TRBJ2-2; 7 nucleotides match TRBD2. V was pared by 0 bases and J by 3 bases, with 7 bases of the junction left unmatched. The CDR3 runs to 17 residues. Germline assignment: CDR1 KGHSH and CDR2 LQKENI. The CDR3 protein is CASSPPSGLEDTGELFF. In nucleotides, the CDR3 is TGTGCCAGCTCACCACCGAGCGGACTAGAGGACACCGGGGAGCTGTTTTTT.

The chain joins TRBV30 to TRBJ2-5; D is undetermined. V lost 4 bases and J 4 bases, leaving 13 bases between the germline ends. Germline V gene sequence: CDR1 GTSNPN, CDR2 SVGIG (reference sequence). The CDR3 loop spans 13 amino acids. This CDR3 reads CAWNDYTGETQYF. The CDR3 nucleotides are TGTGCCTGGAACGATTACACTGGAGAGACCCAGTACTTC.

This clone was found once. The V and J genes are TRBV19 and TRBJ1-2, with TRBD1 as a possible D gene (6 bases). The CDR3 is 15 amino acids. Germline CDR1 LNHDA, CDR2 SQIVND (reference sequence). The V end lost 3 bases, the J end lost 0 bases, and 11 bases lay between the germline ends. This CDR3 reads CASSIGQIANYGYTF. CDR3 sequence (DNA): TGTGCCAGTAGTATCGGACAGATCGCTAACTATGGCTACACCTTC.

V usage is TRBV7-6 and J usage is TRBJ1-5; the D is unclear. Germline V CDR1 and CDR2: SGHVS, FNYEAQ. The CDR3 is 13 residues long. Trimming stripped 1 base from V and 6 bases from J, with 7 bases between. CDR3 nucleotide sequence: TGTGCCAGCAGCTTAGAACGGGGTCAGCCCCAGCATTTT. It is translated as CASSLERGQPQHF.

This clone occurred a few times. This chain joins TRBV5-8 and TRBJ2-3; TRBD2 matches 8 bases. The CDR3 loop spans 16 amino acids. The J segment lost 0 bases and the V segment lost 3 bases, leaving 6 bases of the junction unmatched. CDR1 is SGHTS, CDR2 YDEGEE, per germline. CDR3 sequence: CASSSASGHSTDTQYF. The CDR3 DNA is TGTGCCAGCAGCTCCGCTAGCGGGCATAGCACAGATACGCAGTATTTT.

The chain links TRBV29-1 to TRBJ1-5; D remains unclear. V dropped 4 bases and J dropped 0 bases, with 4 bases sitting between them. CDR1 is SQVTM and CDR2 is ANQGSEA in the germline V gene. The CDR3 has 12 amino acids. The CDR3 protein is CSVVSSNQPQHF. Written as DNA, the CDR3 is TGCAGCGTTGTGAGTAGCAATCAGCCCCAGCATTTT. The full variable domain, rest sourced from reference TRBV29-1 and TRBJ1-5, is SAVISQKPSRDICQRGTSLTIQCQVDSQVTMMFWYRQQPGQSLTLIATANQGSEATYESGFVIDKFPISRPNLTFSTLTVSNMSPEDSSIYLCSVVSSNQPQHFGDGTRLSIL.

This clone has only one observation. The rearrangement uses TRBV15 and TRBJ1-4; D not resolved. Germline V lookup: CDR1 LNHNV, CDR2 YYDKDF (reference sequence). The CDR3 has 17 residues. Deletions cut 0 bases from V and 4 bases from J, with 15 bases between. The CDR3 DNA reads TGTGCCACCAGCAGAGACGCCCCCGACGGGGTTAATGAAAAACTGTTTTTT. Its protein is CATSRDAPDGVNEKLFF. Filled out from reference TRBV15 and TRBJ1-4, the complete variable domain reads DAMVIQNPRYQVTQFGKPVTLSCSQTLNHNVMYWYQQKSSQAPKLLFHYYDKDFNNEADTPDNFQSRRPNTSFCFLDIRSPGLGDTAMYLCATSRDAPDGVNEKLFFGSGTQLSVL.

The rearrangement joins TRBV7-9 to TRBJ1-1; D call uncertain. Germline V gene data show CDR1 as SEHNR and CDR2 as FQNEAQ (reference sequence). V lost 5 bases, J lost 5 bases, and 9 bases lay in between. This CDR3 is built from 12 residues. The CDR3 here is CASSLPSTEAFF. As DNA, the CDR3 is TGTGCCAGCAGCCTCCCCTCGACTGAAGCTTTCTTT. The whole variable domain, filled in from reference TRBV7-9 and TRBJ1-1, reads DTGVSQNPRHKITKRGQNVTFRCDPISEHNRLYWYRQTLGQGPEFLTYFQNEAQLEKSRLLSDRFSAERPKGSFSTLEIQRTEQGDSAMYLCASSLPSTEAFFGQGTRLTVV.

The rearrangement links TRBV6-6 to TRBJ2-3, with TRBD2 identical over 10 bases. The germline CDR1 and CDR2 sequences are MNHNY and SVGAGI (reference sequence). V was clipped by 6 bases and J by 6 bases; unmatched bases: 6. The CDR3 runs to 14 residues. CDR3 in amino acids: CASSTGLAPDTQYF. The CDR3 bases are TGTGCCAGCAGCACGGGACTAGCGCCCGATACGCAGTATTTT.

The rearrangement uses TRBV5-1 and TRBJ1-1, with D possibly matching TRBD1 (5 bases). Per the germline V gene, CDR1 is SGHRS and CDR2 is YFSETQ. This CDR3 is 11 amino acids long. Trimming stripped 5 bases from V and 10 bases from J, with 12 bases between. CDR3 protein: CASRYGTLAFF. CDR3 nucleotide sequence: TGCGCCAGCAGGTATGGGACCTTAGCTTTCTTT.

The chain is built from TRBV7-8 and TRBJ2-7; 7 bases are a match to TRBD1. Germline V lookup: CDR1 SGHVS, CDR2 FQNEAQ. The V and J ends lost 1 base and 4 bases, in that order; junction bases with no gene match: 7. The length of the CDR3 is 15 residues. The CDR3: CASSLDSGTEYEQYF. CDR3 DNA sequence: TGTGCCAGCAGCTTAGATTCCGGGACAGAATACGAGCAGTACTTC.

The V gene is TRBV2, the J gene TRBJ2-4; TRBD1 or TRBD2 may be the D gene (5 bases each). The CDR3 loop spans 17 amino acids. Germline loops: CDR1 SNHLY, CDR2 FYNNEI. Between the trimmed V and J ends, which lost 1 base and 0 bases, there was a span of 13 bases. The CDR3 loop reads CASSEGFGTSAKNIQYF. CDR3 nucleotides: TGTGCCAGCAGTGAAGGCTTCGGGACCTCAGCCAAAAACATTCAGTACTTC.

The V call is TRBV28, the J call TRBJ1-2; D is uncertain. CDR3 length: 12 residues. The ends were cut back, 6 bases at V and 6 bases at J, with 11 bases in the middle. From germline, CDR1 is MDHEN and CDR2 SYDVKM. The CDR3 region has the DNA TGTGCCAGCAGGTTGTCGGGCAATGGCTACACCTTC. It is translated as CASRLSGNGYTF.